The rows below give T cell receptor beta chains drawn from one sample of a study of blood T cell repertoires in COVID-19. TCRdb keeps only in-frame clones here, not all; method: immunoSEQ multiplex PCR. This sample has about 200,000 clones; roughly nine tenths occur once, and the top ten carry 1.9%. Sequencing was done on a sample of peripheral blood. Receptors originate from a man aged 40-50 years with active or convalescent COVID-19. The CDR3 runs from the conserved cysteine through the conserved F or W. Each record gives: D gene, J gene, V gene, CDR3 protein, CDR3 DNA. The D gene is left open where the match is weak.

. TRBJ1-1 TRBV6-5 CASKRQINTEAFF TGTGCCAGTAAGAGACAGATTAACACTGAAGCTTTCTTT
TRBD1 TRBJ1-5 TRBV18 CASSPEGQGQPQHF TGTGCCAGCTCACCAGAGGGACAGGGTCAGCCCCAGCATTTT
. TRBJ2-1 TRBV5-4 CASSLVRNEQFF TGTGCCAGCAGCTTAGTACGGAATGAGCAGTTCTTC
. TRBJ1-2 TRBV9 CASSLAEVSNYGYTF TGTGCCAGCAGCCTAGCGGAGGTCTCTAACTATGGCTACACCTTC
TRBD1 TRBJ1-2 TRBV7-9 CASSLGTGAYGYTF TGTGCCAGCAGCTTAGGGACAGGCGCCTATGGCTACACCTTC
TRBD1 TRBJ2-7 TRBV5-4 CASSLSAGGTYEQYF TGTGCCAGCAGCTTGTCGGCAGGGGGCACCTACGAGCAGTACTTC
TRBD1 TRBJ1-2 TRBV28 CASGGQGAPFYGYTF TGTGCCAGCGGCGGACAGGGGGCCCCCTTCTATGGCTACACCTTC
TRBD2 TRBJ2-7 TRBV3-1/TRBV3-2 CASSQGLAGVYEQYF TGTGCCAGCAGCCAAGGACTAGCGGGGGTTTACGAGCAGTACTTC
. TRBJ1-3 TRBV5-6 CASSLMGTVSSGNTIYF TGTGCCAGCAGCTTAATGGGCACAGTGAGCTCTGGAAACACCATATATTTT
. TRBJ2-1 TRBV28 CATLASSYNEQFF TGTGCCACCCTAGCGTCATCCTACAATGAGCAGTTCTTC